Shown below are 17 T cell receptor beta chains from a single sample sequenced in a study of blood T cell repertoires in COVID-19 (dated by TCRdb to 2019 to 2021). The protocol used for the library was the immunoSEQ multiplex PCR assay. TCRdb obtained this table from immuneACCESS and retained in-frame rearrangements with V and J assigned. These tables miss some clones; where compared with another copy, unresolved V genes account for less than half of the shortfall, and the remainder is unexplained. The sample table contains 200,000 to 250,000 clones; only one count was recorded for roughly four fifths of them. The ten largest account for 9.5% to 15% of the sample. Sequenced input: peripheral blood. The source is a woman aged 40 to 50 with acute or convalescent COVID-19.

The chain uses TRBV6-5 and TRBJ2-2, with 11 positions matching TRBD1. The J segment lost 4 bases and the V segment lost 10 bases, leaving 8 bases of the junction unmatched. The CDR3 length is 15 residues. Germline lookup yields CDR1 MNHEY and CDR2 SVGAGI. CDR3 in amino acids: CAISQGQGVTGELFF. The DNA of the CDR3 is TGTGCCATCTCACAGGGACAGGGGGTCACCGGGGAGCTGTTTTTT.

The chain is built from TRBV5-8 and TRBJ1-1; TRBD1 might be the D (6 bases). From germline, CDR1 is SGHTS and CDR2 YDEGEE. CDR3 length: 13 residues. V gave up 3 bases and J gave up 5 bases, with 11 bases separating them. The CDR3 DNA reads TGTGCCAGCAGCTGGGGGCCAGAGACTGAAGCTTTCTTT. This sequence encodes CASSWGPETEAFF.

This sequence joins TRBV10-2 and TRBJ2-1, with D perhaps matching TRBD1 (6 bases). V dropped 7 bases and J dropped 0 bases, with 10 bases sitting between them. CDR3 length: 14 amino acids. The germline gives CDR1 WSHSY, CDR2 SAAADI. CDR3 DNA sequence: TGCGCCAGCAACCCGGACAGCTCCTACAATGAGCAGTTCTTC. It yields the protein CASNPDSSYNEQFF.

V gene TRBV19 combines with J gene TRBJ2-7; D perhaps matches TRBD1 (6 bases). The V end lost 6 bases, the J end lost 0 bases, and 15 bases lay between the germline ends. The CDR3 extends over 15 amino acids. CDR1 is LNHDA, CDR2 SQIVND, per germline (reference sequence). The CDR3 nucleotides read TGTGCCAGTAGAAGTGTGGGACACTTCTCCTACGAGCAGTACTTC. This codes for CASRSVGHFSYEQYF.

V and J are TRBV19 and TRBJ2-7; 7 bases fit TRBD1. V was clipped by 5 bases and J by 2 bases; unmatched bases: 9. CDR3 size: 15 residues. Germline CDR1 is LNHDA and CDR2 is SQIVND (reference sequence). CDR3 nucleotides: TGTGCCAGTAGTCCGGCCGCGACAGGGACCTACGAGCAGTACTTC. Translating gives CASSPAATGTYEQYF.

This clone was counted a few times. This chain links TRBV11-2 with TRBJ2-1; D gene uncertain. V dropped 1 base and J dropped 9 bases, with 13 bases sitting between them. Germline V gene sequence: CDR1 SGHAT, CDR2 FQNNGV. This CDR3 has 14 amino acids. The CDR3: CASSLVGVGGEQFF. The CDR3 DNA reads as TGTGCCAGCAGCTTAGTAGGCGTTGGCGGTGAGCAGTTCTTC.

CDR3 sequence: CSVNYGGGYSTYEQYF. CDR3 nucleotide sequence: TGCAGCGTAAACTATGGAGGTGGGTACAGCACGTACGAGCAGTACTTC. The chain carries TRBV29-1 and TRBJ2-7, with a possible D match to TRBD2 (5 bases). V lost 6 bases, J lost 4 bases, and 25 bases lay in between. Germline V lookup: CDR1 SQVTM, CDR2 ANQGSEA. This CDR3 spans 16 amino acids.

V usage is TRBV19 and J usage is TRBJ1-1; 7 nucleotides line up with TRBD1. V shed 5 bases and J 1 base; nucleotides not matched to a gene: 4. Germline V lookup: CDR1 LNHDA, CDR2 SQIVND (reference sequence). The length of the CDR3 is 14 residues. The CDR3 DNA sequence: TGTGCCAGTAGTTCGGGGACAGAGAACACTGAAGCTTTCTTT. As protein: CASSSGTENTEAFF.

The chain couples TRBV2 to TRBJ2-2; the match to TRBD2 covers 14 bases. Germline V gene data show CDR1 as SNHLY and CDR2 as FYNNEI. The length of the CDR3 is 16 residues. The trim removed 4 bases at V and 5 bases at J, leaving 3 bases unmatched. The CDR3 nucleotides read TGTGCCAGCAGTGGGGGACTAGCGGGAGAAACCGGGGAGCTGTTTTTT. This translates into CASSGGLAGETGELFF. The whole variable domain, filled in from reference TRBV2 and TRBJ2-2, reads EPEVTQTPSHQVTQMGQEVILRCVPISNHLYFYWYRQILGQKVEFLVSFYNNEISEKSEIFDDQFSVERPDGSNFTLKIRSTKLEDSAMYFCASSGGLAGETGELFFGEGSRLTVL.

The chain joins TRBV27 to TRBJ2-1; maybe TRBD2 (5 bases). V lost 4 bases to trimming and J lost 6 bases, with 19 bases between them. Germline V gene sequence: CDR1 MNHEY, CDR2 SMNVEV (reference sequence). This CDR3 spans 16 amino acids. The CDR3 DNA reads as TGTGCCAGCAGTTACGGCAGATGGCGGGCGGGCAATGAGCAGTTCTTC. It codes for CASSYGRWRAGNEQFF.

The V call is TRBV3-1 (or the pseudogene TRBV3-2), the J call TRBJ2-7, with 11 bases identical to TRBD1. Per the germline V gene, CDR1 is LGHDT and CDR2 is YNNKEL (reference sequence). The CDR3 spans 14 residues. With 4 bases clipped from V and 6 bases from J, the junction kept 5 bases outside the gene matches. The CDR3 here is CASSLTGQGVEQYF. CDR3 sequence (DNA): TGTGCCAGCAGCCTAACGGGACAGGGGGTCGAGCAGTACTTC.

The rearrangement links TRBV2 to TRBJ1-1; D perhaps matches TRBD1 (6 bases). This CDR3 is built from 17 residues. Trimming pared 1 base from V and 0 bases from J, leaving 15 bases between. CDR1 is SNHLY, CDR2 FYNNEI, per germline. CDR3 DNA: TGTGCCAGCAGTGAAGGTCCCCTTGGGGGCATGAACACTGAAGCTTTCTTT. Encoded protein: CASSEGPLGGMNTEAFF.

This clone was seen a single time. V and J are TRBV5-5 and TRBJ1-1; TRBD1 is a possible D gene (6 bases). Germline V CDR1 and CDR2: SGHKS, YYEKEE (reference sequence). The CDR3 is 14 residues long. With 4 bases removed from V and 0 bases from J, the gap between germline ends came to 10 bases. The CDR3 spells CASSPGTLNTEAFF. CDR3 nucleotide sequence: TGTGCCAGCAGCCCGGGGACATTGAACACTGAAGCTTTCTTT.

Here the CDR3 reads CATSRVSGAGNEQFF. The CDR3 nucleotides are TGTGCCACCAGCAGAGTGTCGGGAGCAGGCAATGAGCAGTTCTTC. V gene TRBV15 combines with J gene TRBJ2-1, with a tentative D call TRBD2 (6 bases). Per germline, CDR1 LNHNV and CDR2 YYDKDF (reference sequence). Trimming shortened V by 1 base and J by 6 bases, and 13 bases separated the two germline ends. CDR3 size: 15 residues. The variable domain in full, completed from reference TRBV15 and TRBJ2-1, reads DAMVIQNPRYQVTQFGKPVTLSCSQTLNHNVMYWYQQKSSQAPKLLFHYYDKDFNNEADTPDNFQSRRPNTSFCFLDIRSPGLGDTAMYLCATSRVSGAGNEQFFGPGTRLTVL.

The chain couples TRBV2 to TRBJ1-2; TRBD1 agrees at 7 bases. This CDR3 has 15 residues. Trimming cost V 4 bases and J 2 bases; bases outside gene matches: 7. The germline V gene encodes CDR1 SNHLY and CDR2 FYNNEI. This chain's CDR3 is CASSANRQGNYGYTF. As DNA, the CDR3 is TGTGCCAGCAGTGCTAATAGACAGGGAAACTATGGCTACACCTTC.

The chain couples TRBV5-1 to TRBJ2-7; maybe TRBD2 (5 bases). V was clipped by 6 bases and J by 3 bases, with 7 bases between them. Germline loops: CDR1 SGHRS, CDR2 YFSETQ. The length of the CDR3 is 11 residues. The CDR3 is CASNAGYEQYF. The CDR3 DNA follows: TGCGCCAGCAACGCGGGCTACGAGCAGTACTTC.

This clone was picked up one time. The genes are TRBV24-1 and TRBJ2-1; 8 bases align to TRBD2. V gave up 7 bases and J gave up 3 bases; unmatched junction bases: 10. The CDR3 has 16 amino acids. Germline V gene sequence: CDR1 KGHDR, CDR2 SFDVKD. CDR3 nucleotide sequence: TGTGCCACCAGCCGAGCGGGAGATGTTATCTACAATGAGCAGTTCTTC. Amino acids: CATSRAGDVIYNEQFF.